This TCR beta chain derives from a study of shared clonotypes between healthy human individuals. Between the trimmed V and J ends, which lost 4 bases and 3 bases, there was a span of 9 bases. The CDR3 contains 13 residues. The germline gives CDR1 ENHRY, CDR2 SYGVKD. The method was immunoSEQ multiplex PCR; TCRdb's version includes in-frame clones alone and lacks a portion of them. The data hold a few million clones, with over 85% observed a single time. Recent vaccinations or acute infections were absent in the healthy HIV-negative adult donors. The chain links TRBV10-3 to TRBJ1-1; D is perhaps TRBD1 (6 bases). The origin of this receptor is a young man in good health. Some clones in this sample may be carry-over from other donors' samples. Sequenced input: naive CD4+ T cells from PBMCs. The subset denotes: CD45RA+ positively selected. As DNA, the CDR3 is TGTGCCATCAGTGGGACAGTGGACACTGAAGCTTTCTTT. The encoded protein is CAISGTVDTEAFF.